A single T cell receptor (beta chain) is shown here with its context. No antigen is known for it. V trimming: 5 bases; J trimming: 5 bases; junction bases outside the gene matches: 6. CDR1 MNHEY and CDR2 SVGAGI come from the germline V gene. There are 15 residues in the CDR3. This specimen belongs to a study of cytomegalovirus exposure and HLA in healthy donors. Both 60 Vbeta primers and 13 Jbeta primers went into the PCR. Some clones are missing from TCRdb's copy, which holds only in-frame ones; the method was immunoSEQ multiplex PCR. The data show some 140,000 clones, 87% seen once. Study-wide results and caveats: Among TCR beta chains, those listed as cytomegalovirus-associated numbered over 150.

The clonotype originates from a woman aged 25 to 45 in good health and CMV-seronegative. The chain employs TRBV6-5 and TRBJ2-2; 9 nucleotides match TRBD1. Sequencing was carried out using PBMCs. DNA for the CDR3: TGTGCCAGCAGTCGGACAGGGGCCATGACCGGGGAGCTGTTTTTT. This encodes CASSRTGAMTGELFF.